Each of the 2 T cell receptor beta chains below was sequenced from the same sample in a study of blood T cells in healthy people across ages. A second PCR, run for roughly 7 to 12 cycles, used a sample-barcoded 5' primer plus a J-beta primer mix. TCRdb redid the calling of the 5' RACE reads with MiXCR, one entry per CDR3 protein. The sample includes roughly 1.9 million distinct CDR3 sequences, about two fifths of them seen just once. The sample was blood. Receptor source: a human donor in good health.

The chain joins TRBV10-3 to TRBJ2-7, with a weak D call TRBD1 (5 bases). The CDR3 is made up of 17 amino acids. Germline assignment: CDR1 ENHRY and CDR2 SYGVKD. The germline V and J ends were trimmed by 0 bases and 2 bases, with 17 bases remaining between them. The CDR3 sequence is CAISESNTGLSTYEQYF. Here the CDR3 DNA reads TGTGCCATCAGTGAGTCGAATACAGGCCTATCGACCTACGAGCAGTACTTC.

Only a few counts were recorded for this clonotype. This chain connects TRBV29-1 to TRBJ2-4, with a tentative D call TRBD2 (6 bases). CDR3 size: 11 residues. With 3 bases removed from V and 13 bases from J, the gap between germline ends came to 13 bases. Germline V gene data show CDR1 as SQVTM and CDR2 as ANQGSEA. The CDR3 DNA reads as TGCAGCGTTGACAGGGCACGGGAGCAGTACTTC. Protein sequence: CSVDRAREQYF.